The clone carrying this T cell receptor (beta chain) has a handful of counts. Its cognate antigen is unknown. This sample is drawn from a study of T cells after yellow fever vaccination. For TCR, cDNA came from 5'RACE template switching, which added a universal primer site and UMIs. TCRdb re-called the 5' RACE reads through MiXCR, storing one row per CDR3 protein. The sample has about 360,000 distinct CDR3 sequences; over 5% are singletons. Study outcomes and limitations: Clonotypes appearing in both CD4 and CD8 compartments existed, and their share was small. From the bulk population, abundant clonotypes could contaminate and appear within FACS-sorted repertoires. Reappearing after the booster were most of the clones from primary vaccination (roughly 96% CD4, approximately 89% CD8).

This clonotype was sampled from a man aged 25-45 years who received the YFV17D yellow fever vaccine. Sequenced material: PBMCs, taken 5 days after the yellow fever booster vaccination.

In DNA, the CDR3 is TGTGCCAGCAGCTCCCGGCAGGTTAGCACAGATACGCAGTATTTT. Amino acid sequence: CASSSRQVSTDTQYF. The chain employs TRBV12-3 or TRBV12-4 and TRBJ2-3; D gene unclear. This CDR3 is 15 amino acids long. Trimming shortened V by 6 bases and J by 0 bases, and 13 bases separated the two germline ends.